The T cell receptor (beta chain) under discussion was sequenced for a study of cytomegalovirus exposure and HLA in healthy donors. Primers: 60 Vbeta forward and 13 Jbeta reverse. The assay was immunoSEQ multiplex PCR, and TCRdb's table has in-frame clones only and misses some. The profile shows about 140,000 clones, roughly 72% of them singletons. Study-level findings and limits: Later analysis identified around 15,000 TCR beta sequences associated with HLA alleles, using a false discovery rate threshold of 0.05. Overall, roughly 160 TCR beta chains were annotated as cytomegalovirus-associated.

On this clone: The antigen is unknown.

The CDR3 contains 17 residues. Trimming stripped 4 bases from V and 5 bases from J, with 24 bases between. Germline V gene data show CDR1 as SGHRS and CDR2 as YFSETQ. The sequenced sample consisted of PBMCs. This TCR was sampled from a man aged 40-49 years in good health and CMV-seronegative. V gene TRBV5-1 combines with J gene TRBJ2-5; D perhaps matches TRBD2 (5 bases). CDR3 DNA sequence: TGCGCCAGCAGCGAGGGCGTCGGTTGGTCTGTTGCCGAGACCCAGTACTTC. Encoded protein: CASSEGVGWSVAETQYF.